A single T cell receptor beta chain is shown here with its context. Its antigen is still unknown. The data stem from a study of cytomegalovirus exposure and HLA in healthy donors. The wider study: A previous analysis identified fewer than 130 million unique TCR beta sequences derived from roughly 180 million T cells. When 398 donors were genotyped, more than 70% of them were found to fall in the Caucasian-associated ancestry cluster.

Primers for the PCR totalled 60 Vbeta and 13 Jbeta. TCRdb's table, derived via immunoSEQ multiplex PCR, lists solely in-frame clones and lacks some. The sample consists of approximately 150,000 clones, 80% to 90% of them appearing once. General study points: In a later analysis, TCR beta V- and J-gene trimming was associated with a missense DCLRE1C variant.

J lost 3 bases, V lost 3 bases, and 8 bases had no gene match. The CDR3 loop spans 16 amino acids. Germline V lookup: CDR1 MNHEY, CDR2 SVGAGI. This clonotype was obtained from a boy younger than 10 in good health and CMV-seronegative. V and J are TRBV6-5 and TRBJ1-3; 7 positions agree with TRBD1. Sequenced material: PBMCs. DNA for the CDR3: TGTGCCAGCAGTTATGGTCAAGGGGGCTTTGGAAACACCATATATTTT. This encodes CASSYGQGGFGNTIYF.